Only a few counts were recorded for the clone carrying this T cell receptor beta chain. The target antigen is unknown. The germline gives CDR1 WSHSY, CDR2 SAAADI. The CDR3 loop spans 11 amino acids. The V and J ends lost 7 bases and 5 bases respectively, with 9 bases between them. This sample stems from a study of blood T cells in healthy people across ages. Primers used in a second PCR of roughly 6 to 11 cycles were a sample-barcoded 5' primer and a J-beta primer mix. One entry per CDR3 protein, called by TCRdb with MiXCR from the 5' RACE reads. The profile shows around 1.5 million distinct CDR3 sequences, about 35% of them singletons. Study results and limitations: It was the long-lived donors that had more naive CD4+ cells and higher diversity than aged donors.

Source material: blood. The chain uses TRBV10-2 and TRBJ2-7; D is ambiguous. This receptor was obtained from a woman aged 30 to 39 in good health. The CDR3 reads CASKLSDEQYF. The DNA of the CDR3 is TGCGCCAGCAAGTTATCGGACGAGCAGTACTTC.